The clone carrying this T cell receptor (beta chain) was found a few times. This sample was taken from a study of blood T cell repertoires in COVID-19. Study in general: Sites across the United States, Italy and Spain contributed samples from acute and convalescent COVID-19.

Per the original data handling: Reference gene primer amplification gave nucleated cell count estimates. The assay was immunoSEQ multiplex PCR, and TCRdb's table has in-frame clones only and misses some. From that table come the V and J calls and clone size; the DNA was used to work out D and trimming. The sample lists 90,000 to 150,000 clones, 81% seen once, with 10% in the top ten. Sequenced sample: peripheral blood. The TCR comes from a human donor in a cohort sampled during active COVID-19.

CDR3 sequence (DNA): TGTGCCACCTCAACGGGGGGGTACACTGGAAACACCATATATTTT. Encoded protein: CATSTGGYTGNTIYF. This rearrangement joins TRBV7-9 to TRBJ1-3, with a weak D call TRBD1 (5 bases). CDR1 is SEHNR, CDR2 FQNEAQ, per germline (reference sequence). V gave up 10 bases and J gave up 2 bases, with 18 bases separating them. This CDR3 has 15 amino acids.